The 18 T cell receptor beta chains below were found in one sample sequenced in a study of vaccination and CD4 T cells after COVID-19. The treatment here: approximately 9-day PBMC culture with coronavirus spike peptide pools or control peptides (ViraFEST assay). Their antigens remain unidentified. An Oncomine TCR Beta short-read assay was used to sequence the DNA from cultured CD4+ T cells. A single record per CDR3 protein comes from TCRdb applying MiXCR to the PCR reads. Of approximately 15,000 distinct CDR3 sequences in the sample, just over 20% are singletons; the top ten hold 9% to 15%. The material was CD4+ T cells from blood, cultured in vitro, obtained before SARS-CoV-2 vaccination. The receptors derive from a human donor who received a COVID-19 vaccine.

V is TRBV20-1 and J is TRBJ1-2; 8 bases are a match to TRBD1. The germline V gene encodes CDR1 DFQATT and CDR2 SNEGSKA (reference sequence). The ends lost 5 bases at V and 8 bases at J; junction bases unmatched: 10. The CDR3 contains 13 residues. The CDR3 is CSAGTQGAGGYTF. CDR3 in DNA: TGCAGTGCTGGAACGCAGGGGGCAGGGGGCTACACCTTC.

The chain couples TRBV10-1 to TRBJ2-2; D is undetermined. The CDR3 is made up of 14 amino acids. The V end lost 3 bases, the J end lost 3 bases, and 8 bases lay between the germline ends. Germline CDR1 WNHNN, CDR2 SYGVQD (reference sequence). This chain's CDR3 is CASSENPDTGELFF. In DNA, the CDR3 is TGCGCCAGCAGTGAAAACCCCGACACCGGGGAGCTGTTTTTT.

Relative to its sample, this clonotype is medium-sized. This rearrangement joins TRBV27 to TRBJ2-4; no clear D gene. V was cut by 3 bases and J by 7 bases, with 10 bases left in between. CDR3 size: 13 residues. The V gene's germline CDR1 is MNHEY and CDR2 SMNVEV (reference sequence). In nucleotides, the CDR3 is TGTGCCAGCAGTTTTGTCGGCAGCAACATTCAGTACTTC. Residues: CASSFVGSNIQYF.

The chain links TRBV19 to TRBJ2-5, with D possibly matching TRBD1 (5 bases). V lost 4 bases and J 2 bases, leaving 11 bases between the germline ends. Looked up from germline, CDR1 is LNHDA and CDR2 is SQIVND (reference sequence). This CDR3 contains 14 residues. Here the CDR3 reads CASSKQVTQETQYF. Written as DNA, the CDR3 is TGTGCCAGTAGTAAACAGGTGACACAAGAGACCCAGTACTTC. The full variable domain, completed using reference TRBV19 and TRBJ2-5, is DGGITQSPKYLFRKEGQNVTLSCEQNLNHDAMYWYRQDPGQGLRLIYYSQIVNDFQKGDIAEGYSVSREKKESFPLTVTSAQKNPTAFYLCASSKQVTQETQYFGPGTRLLVL.

The CDR3 nucleotides read TGTGCCAGCAGTGGCCCGGGCAGGGGAAAGGCAGATACGCAGTATTTT. Protein product: CASSGPGRGKADTQYF. The chain has TRBV25-1 and TRBJ2-3; D is possibly TRBD1 (6 bases). Trimming shortened V by 4 bases and J by 4 bases, and 18 bases separated the two germline ends. The CDR3 consists of 16 residues. Germline loops: CDR1 MGHDK, CDR2 SYGVNS.

The chain is built from TRBV6-1 and TRBJ2-5, with D maybe TRBD2 (6 bases). Germline values: CDR1 MNHNS, CDR2 SASEGT. The CDR3 runs to 16 residues. Trimming removed 2 bases at V and 4 bases at J, with 17 bases between. The CDR3, as DNA: TGTGCCAGCAGTGAAACGACTGCGGGATCGACAGAGACCCAGTACTTC. This translates into CASSETTAGSTETQYF.

The sample holds a few counts of this clonotype. This chain uses TRBV11-2 with TRBJ2-5; tentatively, D is TRBD1 (6 bases). This CDR3 is 15 amino acids long. V lost 5 bases to trimming and J lost 4 bases, with 17 bases between them. From germline, CDR1 is SGHAT and CDR2 FQNNGV. CDR3 residues: CASSPIKGERETQYF. The CDR3 nucleotides read TGTGCCAGCAGCCCAATTAAGGGGGAGAGAGAGACCCAGTACTTC.

This clonotype appeared a few times. The chain uses TRBV10-2 and TRBJ1-2; D gene uncertain. Germline V gives CDR1 WSHSY, CDR2 SAAADI. V lost 0 bases and J 3 bases, leaving 5 bases between the germline ends. The CDR3 extends over 13 amino acids. This chain's CDR3 is CASSESGYYGYTF. CDR3 nucleotides: TGCGCCAGCAGTGAGTCGGGGTACTATGGCTACACCTTC.

This clonotype came up a few times. This chain uses TRBV2 with TRBJ1-5; D remains unclear. The CDR3 contains 12 residues. V lost 4 bases to trimming and J lost 1 base, with 2 bases between them. Germline lookup yields CDR1 SNHLY and CDR2 FYNNEI. DNA of the CDR3: TGTGCCAGCAGTGCGAGCAATCAGCCCCAGCATTTT. This sequence encodes CASSASNQPQHF.

This clonotype was observed a few times. The V gene is TRBV24-1, the J gene TRBJ2-1; D call uncertain. From germline, CDR1 is KGHDR and CDR2 SFDVKD. The CDR3 has 17 amino acids. V lost 1 base and J 0 bases, leaving 12 bases between the germline ends. The CDR3 bases are TGTGCCACCAGTGATTTTCGCGGCAGGAGCTCCTACAATGAGCAGTTCTTC. Translating it yields CATSDFRGRSSYNEQFF.

The chain recombines TRBV30 with TRBJ1-6, with D uncertain. The length of the CDR3 is 13 residues. Looked up from germline, CDR1 is GTSNPN and CDR2 is SVGIG (reference sequence). Between the trimmed V and J ends, which lost 3 bases and 6 bases, there was a span of 9 bases. The CDR3: CAWRQQFNSPLHF. The CDR3 DNA sequence: TGTGCCTGGAGACAACAGTTTAATTCACCCCTCCACTTT.

In its sample, this clonotype is medium-sized (0.01 to 0.1%). The chain joins TRBV6-1 to TRBJ1-5; no reliable D call. The CDR3 loop spans 11 amino acids. Trimming took off 7 bases at V and 5 bases at J, with 6 bases between the two ends. Germline CDR1 reads MNHNS; CDR2 reads SASEGT. CDR3 DNA: TGTGCCAGCACATCGGATCAGCCCCAGCATTTT. It encodes CASTSDQPQHF.

The CDR3 DNA follows: TGTGCCAGCAGCCGGGGCACTGAAGCTTTCTTT. This gives the protein CASSRGTEAFF. The chain couples TRBV7-2 to TRBJ1-1, with no clear D. Germline V gene lookup returns CDR1 SGHTA and CDR2 FQGNSA. The ends were cut back, 5 bases at V and 4 bases at J, with 5 bases in the middle. The CDR3 totals 11 residues.

V is TRBV25-1 and J is TRBJ1-1; D is ambiguous. The germline V gene has CDR1 MGHDK and CDR2 SYGVNS. This CDR3 is 8 amino acids long. Deletions cut 7 bases from V and 10 bases from J, with 4 bases between. The CDR3 nucleotides are TGTGCCAGCACACGAGCTTTCTTT. Amino acid sequence: CASTRAFF.

The chain recombines TRBV7-9 with TRBJ2-6; D uncertain. The CDR3 totals 15 residues. V gave up 1 base and J gave up 1 base, with 5 bases separating them. Looked up from germline, CDR1 is SEHNR and CDR2 is FQNEAQ (reference sequence). DNA of the CDR3: TGTGCCAGCAGCTTAGGACATTCTGGGGCCAACGTCCTGACTTTC. Translated: CASSLGHSGANVLTF.

The V and J genes are TRBV20-1 and TRBJ1-1; D ambiguous. V lost 5 bases and J lost 0, with 13 bases in between. CDR3 length equals 14 residues. Germline lookup yields CDR1 DFQATT and CDR2 SNEGSKA (reference sequence). The CDR3 sequence is CSASRLEVNTEAFF. CDR3 bases: TGCAGTGCTTCTAGGTTGGAGGTGAACACTGAAGCTTTCTTT.

This clonotype appeared once. This may come from a read error, since a much larger clone is one base off. The CDR3 does not end in the conserved phenylalanine or tryptophan, so this is likely a read error. The chain has TRBV2 and TRBJ1-2; possible D gene TRBD1, 6 bases. V was clipped by 6 bases and J by 5 bases, with 13 bases between them. The germline gives CDR1 SNHLY, CDR2 FYNNEI. CDR3 length: 13 amino acids. The CDR3 DNA sequence: TGTGCCAGCAGCTTGGACAGAGAATATGGCTACACCTCC. It yields the protein CASSLDREYGYTS.

This clonotype is categorized as medium-sized. V is TRBV2 and J is TRBJ1-5; D possibly corresponds to TRBD1 (5 bases). The germline CDR1 and CDR2 sequences are SNHLY and FYNNEI. The CDR3 is 15 amino acids. The ends were cut back, 4 bases at V and 2 bases at J, with 12 bases in the middle. This CDR3 is CASSGGVLGNQPQHF. In DNA form, the CDR3 reads TGTGCCAGCAGTGGGGGGGTCCTGGGCAATCAGCCCCAGCATTTT. The variable domain in full, completed from reference TRBV2 and TRBJ1-5, reads EPEVTQTPSHQVTQMGQEVILRCVPISNHLYFYWYRQILGQKVEFLVSFYNNEISEKSEIFDDQFSVERPDGSNFTLKIRSTKLEDSAMYFCASSGGVLGNQPQHFGDGTRLSIL.